The 9 T cell receptor beta chains presented below share a single source sample, sequenced in a study of response to subunit inactivated influenza vaccine. TCRdb re-called the RT-PCR reads through MiXCR, storing one row per CDR3 protein. Seen here are a few hundred thousand distinct CDR3 sequences, around 15% observed once, and the top ten hold 11%. The sample was PBMCs from blood, taken roughly 13 days after vaccination. These receptors were obtained from a middle-aged man who received an inactivated influenza vaccine.

This clonotype was seen a few times. The chain employs TRBV29-1 and TRBJ2-2; unclear D gene. V was clipped by 6 bases and J by 0 bases, with 14 bases between them. The CDR3 runs to 15 residues. Germline CDR1 and CDR2: SQVTM and ANQGSEA. CDR3 nucleotide sequence: TGCAGCGTGGACGTCTTGGGCCCGAACACCGGGGAGCTGTTTTTT. Residues: CSVDVLGPNTGELFF.

This rearrangement joins TRBV5-1 to TRBJ2-3; D might be TRBD2 (6 bases). The CDR3 spans 16 residues. With 4 bases removed from V and 3 bases from J, the gap between germline ends came to 18 bases. The germline CDR1 and CDR2 sequences are SGHRS and YFSETQ. For the CDR3, the DNA is TGCGCCAGCAGCGCACGTCGGGGGTACGAAACAGATACGCAGTATTTT. This gives the protein CASSARRGYETDTQYF.

This clonotype was counted a few times. This sequence joins TRBV5-1 and TRBJ2-7; D is undetermined. This CDR3 has 16 amino acids. V was trimmed by 5 bases and J by 0 bases, leaving 18 bases between them. Germline V CDR1 and CDR2: SGHRS, YFSETQ. In DNA, the CDR3 is TGCGCCAGCAGGAAGACCGGGTCATCTCCCTCCTACGAGCAGTACTTC. This gives the protein CASRKTGSSPSYEQYF.

The chain combines TRBV7-9 with TRBJ2-2, with D uncertain. This CDR3 is 12 amino acids long. Per germline, CDR1 SEHNR and CDR2 FQNEAQ (reference sequence). Trimming stripped 6 bases from V and 8 bases from J, with 10 bases between. Written as DNA, the CDR3 is TGTGCCAGCAGACCCCCGGAGGGGGAGCTGTTTTTT. Protein product: CASRPPEGELFF. Together with reference TRBV7-9 and TRBJ2-2, the CDR3 gives the full variable domain: DTGVSQNPRHKITKRGQNVTFRCDPISEHNRLYWYRQTLGQGPEFLTYFQNEAQLEKSRLLSDRFSAERPKGSFSTLEIQRTEQGDSAMYLCASRPPEGELFFGEGSRLTVL.

A few counts support this clonotype. V is TRBV20-1 and J is TRBJ2-7; no reliable D call. Germline V gives CDR1 DFQATT, CDR2 SNEGSKA (reference sequence). Trimming cost V 7 bases and J 2 bases, with 9 bases left between them. There are 11 residues in the CDR3. Written as DNA, the CDR3 is TGCAGTGGTTTGAAGGCCTACGAGCAGTACTTC. Its protein product is CSGLKAYEQYF.

This clonotype appeared a few times. The chain employs TRBV5-1 and TRBJ2-3, with TRBD2 identical over 9 bases. The CDR3 runs to 14 residues. V gave up 8 bases and J gave up 2 bases; unmatched junction bases: 6. The germline CDR1 and CDR2 sequences are SGHRS and YFSETQ. CDR3 amino acids: CASVLAGDTDTQYF. In DNA, the CDR3 is TGCGCCAGTGTATTAGCGGGAGACACAGATACGCAGTATTTT.

This clonotype was seen a handful of times. This rearrangement joins TRBV2 to TRBJ1-5; D may be TRBD1 (5 bases). Germline CDR1 reads SNHLY; CDR2 reads FYNNEI. CDR3 length: 12 amino acids. Trimming removed 5 bases from V and 4 bases from J, with 6 bases in between. CDR3 coding DNA: TGTGCCAGCAGTCGACAGAATCAGCCCCAGCATTTT. This sequence encodes CASSRQNQPQHF.

This chain uses TRBV5-1 with TRBJ2-1, with TRBD1 matching over 7 bases. The V gene end was trimmed by 0 bases and the J gene end by 5 bases; junction bases not matched to a gene: 2. Germline V gene data show CDR1 as SGHRS and CDR2 as YFSETQ. The CDR3 is 14 residues long. The CDR3 here is CASSLVRGNNEQFF. CDR3 nucleotide sequence: TGCGCCAGCAGCTTGGTCAGGGGGAACAATGAGCAGTTCTTC.

The chain has TRBV20-1 and TRBJ2-7, with 13 bases that match TRBD2. Germline V gene data show CDR1 as DFQATT and CDR2 as SNEGSKA (reference sequence). The junction had 10 bases not matched to a gene; V was cut back by 3 bases and J by 2 bases. This CDR3 has 17 residues. The CDR3 DNA sequence: TGCAGTGCTAGTAGAAGGACTAGCGGGAGTCTCCCCTACGAGCAGTACTTC. This codes for CSASRRTSGSLPYEQYF.